The text below deals with one T cell receptor beta chain. The clone's antigen remains unknown. No much larger clone exists at a distance of one base, and base qualities are not known. Preparation of the library involved the immunoSEQ multiplex PCR assay. As stored in TCRdb, this immuneACCESS dataset retains in-frame rearrangements with V and J assigned. A fraction of the clones does not appear; measured against another copy, unresolved V genes explain less than half of the discrepancy, and the remainder lacks a known reason. This sample gives just over 50,000 clones in total; 85% to 95% of them show up just once. Jointly, the top ten make up about 0.56% of the sample. This entry belongs to a study of T cell changes during pregnancy in multiple sclerosis (dated 2019 in TCRdb). Background for the entire study: In women with multiple sclerosis, the researchers looked at how the T cell repertoire shifted as pregnancy progressed.

Looking up the germline V gene (reference sequence) yields CDR1 LNHDA and CDR2 SQIVND. V trim: 0 bases; J trim: 4 bases; unmatched bases: 7. The CDR3 has 16 amino acids, counting the end cysteine and phenylalanine. Of all the DNA, just the CDR3 is kept, 48 bases in frame from base 1. This sequence uses TRBV19 and TRBJ2-3, with TRBD1 matching 7 junction bases. The sample consisted of CD4+ T cells from peripheral blood mononuclear cells, taken in the second trimester of pregnancy. The sequence derives from a female donor with multiple sclerosis, enrolled in a pregnancy study. Here the CDR3 is given as CASSIEGRQGADTQYF. The nucleotide sequence is TGTGCCAGTAGTATAGAGGGGAGACAGGGAGCAGATACGCAGTATTTT.